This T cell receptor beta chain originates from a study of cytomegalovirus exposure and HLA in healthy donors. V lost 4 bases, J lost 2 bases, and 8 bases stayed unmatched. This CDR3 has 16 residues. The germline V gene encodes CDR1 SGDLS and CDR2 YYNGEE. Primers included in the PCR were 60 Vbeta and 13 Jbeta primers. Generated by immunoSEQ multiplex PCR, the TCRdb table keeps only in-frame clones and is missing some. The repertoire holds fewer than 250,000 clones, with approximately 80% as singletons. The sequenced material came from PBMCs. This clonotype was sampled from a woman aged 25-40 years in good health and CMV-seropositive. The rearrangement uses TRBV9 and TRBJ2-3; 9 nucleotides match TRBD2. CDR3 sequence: CASSPWGGRATDTQYF. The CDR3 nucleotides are TGTGCCAGCAGCCCCTGGGGCGGGAGGGCCACAGATACGCAGTATTTT.